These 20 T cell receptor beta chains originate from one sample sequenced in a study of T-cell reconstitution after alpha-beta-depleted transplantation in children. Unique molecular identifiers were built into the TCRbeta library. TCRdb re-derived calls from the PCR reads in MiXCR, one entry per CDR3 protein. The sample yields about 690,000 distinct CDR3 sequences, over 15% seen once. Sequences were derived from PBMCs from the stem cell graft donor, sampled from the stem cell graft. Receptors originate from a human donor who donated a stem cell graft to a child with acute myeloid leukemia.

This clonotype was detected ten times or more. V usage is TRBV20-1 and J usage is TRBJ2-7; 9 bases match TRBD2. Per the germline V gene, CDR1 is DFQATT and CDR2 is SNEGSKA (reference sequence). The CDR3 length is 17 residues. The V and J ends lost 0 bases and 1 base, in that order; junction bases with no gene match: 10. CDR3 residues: CSARDPFPSGASYEQYF. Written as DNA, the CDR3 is TGCAGTGCTAGAGACCCTTTTCCTAGCGGGGCGTCCTACGAGCAGTACTTC.

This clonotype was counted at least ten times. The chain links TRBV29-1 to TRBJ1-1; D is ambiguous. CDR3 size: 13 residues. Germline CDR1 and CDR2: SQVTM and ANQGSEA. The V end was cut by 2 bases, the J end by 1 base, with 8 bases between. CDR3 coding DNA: TGCAGCGTTGAATGGGCAGGGAACACTGAAGCTTTCTTT. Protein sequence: CSVEWAGNTEAFF.

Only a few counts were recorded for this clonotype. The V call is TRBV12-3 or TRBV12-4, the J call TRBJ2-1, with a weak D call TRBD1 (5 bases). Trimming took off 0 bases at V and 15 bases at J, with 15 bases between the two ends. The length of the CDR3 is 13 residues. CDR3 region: CASSLALPGRRFF. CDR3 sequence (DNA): TGTGCCAGCAGTTTAGCGCTCCCAGGGCGTCGGTTCTTC.

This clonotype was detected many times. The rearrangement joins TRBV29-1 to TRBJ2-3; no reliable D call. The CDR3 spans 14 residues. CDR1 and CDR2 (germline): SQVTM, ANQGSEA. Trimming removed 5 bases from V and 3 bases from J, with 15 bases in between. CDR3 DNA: TGCAGCGTTCAGACCGGCTCTTTTACAGATACGCAGTATTTT. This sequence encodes CSVQTGSFTDTQYF.

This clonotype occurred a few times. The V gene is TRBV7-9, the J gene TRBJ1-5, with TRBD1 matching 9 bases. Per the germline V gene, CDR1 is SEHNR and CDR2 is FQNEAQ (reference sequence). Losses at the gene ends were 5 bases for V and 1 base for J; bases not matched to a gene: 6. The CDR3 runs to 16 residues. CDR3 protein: CASSRTGAGSNQPQHF. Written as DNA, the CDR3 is TGTGCCAGCAGCAGGACAGGGGCGGGGAGCAATCAGCCCCAGCATTTT.

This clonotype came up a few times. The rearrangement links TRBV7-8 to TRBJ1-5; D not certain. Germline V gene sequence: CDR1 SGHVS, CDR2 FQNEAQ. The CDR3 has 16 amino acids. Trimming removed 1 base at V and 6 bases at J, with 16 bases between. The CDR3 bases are TGTGCCAGCAGCTTAGTGCTCAGCCTAAAAAGTCAGCCCCAGCATTTT. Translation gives CASSLVLSLKSQPQHF.

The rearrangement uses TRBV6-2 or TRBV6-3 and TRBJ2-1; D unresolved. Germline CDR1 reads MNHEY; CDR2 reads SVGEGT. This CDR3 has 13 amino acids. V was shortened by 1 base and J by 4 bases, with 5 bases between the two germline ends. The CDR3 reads CASSYLEYNEQFF. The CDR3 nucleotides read TGTGCCAGCAGTTACTTAGAGTACAATGAGCAGTTCTTC.

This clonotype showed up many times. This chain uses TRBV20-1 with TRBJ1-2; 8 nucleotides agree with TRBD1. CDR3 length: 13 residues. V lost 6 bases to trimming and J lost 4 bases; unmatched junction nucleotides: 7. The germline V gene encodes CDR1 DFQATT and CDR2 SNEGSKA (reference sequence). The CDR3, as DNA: TGCAGTGCACTTACTGGACAGGGCTATGGCTACACCTTC. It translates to CSALTGQGYGYTF.

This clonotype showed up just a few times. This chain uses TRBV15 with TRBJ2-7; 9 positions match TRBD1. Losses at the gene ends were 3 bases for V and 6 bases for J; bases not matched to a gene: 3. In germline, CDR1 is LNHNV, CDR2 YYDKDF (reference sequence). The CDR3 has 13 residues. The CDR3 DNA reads TGTGCCACCAGCAGGGGACAGGGTGGCGAGCAGTACTTC. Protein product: CATSRGQGGEQYF. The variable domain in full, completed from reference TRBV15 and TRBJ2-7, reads DAMVIQNPRYQVTQFGKPVTLSCSQTLNHNVMYWYQQKSSQAPKLLFHYYDKDFNNEADTPDNFQSRRPNTSFCFLDIRSPGLGDTAMYLCATSRGQGGEQYFGPGTRLTVT.

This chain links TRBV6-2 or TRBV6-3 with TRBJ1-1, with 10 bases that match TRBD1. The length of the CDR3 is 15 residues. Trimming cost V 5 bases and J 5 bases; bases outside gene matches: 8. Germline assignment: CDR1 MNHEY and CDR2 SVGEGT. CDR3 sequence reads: CASSPGGTGVTEAFF. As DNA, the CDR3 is TGTGCCAGCAGTCCCGGCGGGACAGGGGTGACTGAAGCTTTCTTT.

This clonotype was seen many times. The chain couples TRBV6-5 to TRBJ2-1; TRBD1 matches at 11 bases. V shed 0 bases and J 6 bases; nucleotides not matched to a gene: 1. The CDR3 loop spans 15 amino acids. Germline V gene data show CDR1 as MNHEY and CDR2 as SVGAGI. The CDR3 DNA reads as TGTGCCAGCAGTTACTCAGGGACAGGGGGCAATGAGCAGTTCTTC. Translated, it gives CASSYSGTGGNEQFF.

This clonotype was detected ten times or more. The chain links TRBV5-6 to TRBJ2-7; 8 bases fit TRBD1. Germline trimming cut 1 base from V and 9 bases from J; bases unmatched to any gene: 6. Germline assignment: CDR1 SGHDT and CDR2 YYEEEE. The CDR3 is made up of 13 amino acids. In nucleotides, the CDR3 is TGTGCCAGCAGCTTGTCGACAGGGGAAAGGCAGTACTTC. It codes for CASSLSTGERQYF.

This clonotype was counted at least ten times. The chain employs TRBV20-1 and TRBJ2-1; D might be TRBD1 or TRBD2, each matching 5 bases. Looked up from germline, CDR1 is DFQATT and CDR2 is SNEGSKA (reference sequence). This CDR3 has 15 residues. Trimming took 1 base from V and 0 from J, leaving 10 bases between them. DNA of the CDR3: TGCAGTGCTAGAGCGGGGACCCGCTCCTACAATGAGCAGTTCTTC. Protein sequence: CSARAGTRSYNEQFF.

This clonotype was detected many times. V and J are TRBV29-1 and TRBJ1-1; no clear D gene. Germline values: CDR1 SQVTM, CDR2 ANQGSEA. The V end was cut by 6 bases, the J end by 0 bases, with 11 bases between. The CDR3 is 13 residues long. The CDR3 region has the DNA TGCAGCGTGGCTGCGCCCTTGAACACTGAAGCTTTCTTT. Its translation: CSVAAPLNTEAFF.

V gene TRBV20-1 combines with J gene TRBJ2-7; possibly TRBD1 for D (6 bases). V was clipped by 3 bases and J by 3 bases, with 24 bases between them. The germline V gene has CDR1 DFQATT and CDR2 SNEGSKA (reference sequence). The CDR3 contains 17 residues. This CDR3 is CSASDYLDSTDLYEQYV. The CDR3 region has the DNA TGCAGTGCTAGCGATTACTTGGACAGTACGGATCTCTACGAGCAGTACGTC.

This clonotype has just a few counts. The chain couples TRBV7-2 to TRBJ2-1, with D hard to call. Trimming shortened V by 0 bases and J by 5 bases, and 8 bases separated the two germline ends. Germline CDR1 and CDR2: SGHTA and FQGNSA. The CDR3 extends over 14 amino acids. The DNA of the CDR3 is TGTGCCAGCAGCTTAGCAATCACTAACAATGAGCAGTTCTTC. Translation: CASSLAITNNEQFF.

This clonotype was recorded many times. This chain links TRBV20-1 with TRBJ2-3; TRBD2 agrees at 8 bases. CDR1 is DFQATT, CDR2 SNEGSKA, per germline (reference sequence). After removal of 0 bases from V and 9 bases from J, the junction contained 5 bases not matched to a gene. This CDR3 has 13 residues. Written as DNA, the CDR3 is TGCAGTGCTAGAGAGGGGACGGGAGGGACGCAGTATTTT. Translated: CSAREGTGGTQYF.

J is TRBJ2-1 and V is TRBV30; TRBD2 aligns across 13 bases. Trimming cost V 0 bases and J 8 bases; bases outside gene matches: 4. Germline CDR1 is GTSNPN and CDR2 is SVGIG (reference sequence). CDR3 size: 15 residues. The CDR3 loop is CAWSVGLAGVDEQFF. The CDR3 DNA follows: TGTGCCTGGAGTGTCGGACTAGCGGGGGTGGATGAGCAGTTCTTC.

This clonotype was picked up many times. CDR3 region: CSARGDTGELFF. CDR3 DNA sequence: TGCAGTGCCCGAGGGGACACCGGGGAGCTGTTTTTT. This chain connects TRBV20-1 to TRBJ2-2; either TRBD1 or TRBD2 may fit D (5 bases each). The CDR3 extends over 12 amino acids. Trimming cost V 6 bases and J 3 bases, with 8 bases left between them. Germline CDR1 DFQATT, CDR2 SNEGSKA (reference sequence).

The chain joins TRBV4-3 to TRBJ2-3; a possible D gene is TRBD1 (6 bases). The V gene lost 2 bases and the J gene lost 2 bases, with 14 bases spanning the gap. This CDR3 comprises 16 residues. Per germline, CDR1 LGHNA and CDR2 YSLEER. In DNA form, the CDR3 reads TGCGCCAGCAGCCAACACCGGGACATGTCCACAGATACGCAGTATTTT. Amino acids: CASSQHRDMSTDTQYF.